These 19 T cell receptor beta chains originate from one sample sequenced in a study of blood T cell repertoires in COVID-19. Produced via immunoSEQ multiplex PCR; TCRdb's table is partial and in-frame only. The sample has approximately 290,000 clones; about 85% are singletons. The specimen sequenced was peripheral blood. The receptors were gathered from a human donor with COVID-19, enrolled during active disease. The donor label of this sample is uncertain.

This clone has only one observation. V gene TRBV5-5 combines with J gene TRBJ2-1; 9 positions match TRBD2. The germline gives CDR1 SGHKS, CDR2 YYEKEE (reference sequence). V gave up 1 base and J gave up 8 bases; unmatched junction bases: 4. CDR3 size: 14 residues. The CDR3 region is CASSLLAGRDEQFF. The CDR3 bases are TGTGCCAGCAGCTTGCTAGCGGGACGGGATGAGCAGTTCTTC.

The V call is TRBV5-6, the J call TRBJ2-4; possible D gene TRBD2, 6 bases. V shed 6 bases and J shed 7 bases, with 20 bases lying between them. The CDR3 has 15 residues. The germline gives CDR1 SGHDT, CDR2 YYEEEE. The CDR3 loop is CASNEEGIAENIQYF. CDR3 sequence (DNA): TGTGCCAGCAACGAAGAAGGAATAGCGGAGAACATTCAGTACTTC.

This clone appeared a few times. This chain uses TRBV30 with TRBJ1-6; the D is unclear. Germline V gene data show CDR1 as GTSNPN and CDR2 as SVGIG (reference sequence). The CDR3 length is 11 residues. Trimming removed 5 bases from V and 8 bases from J, with 7 bases in between. DNA of the CDR3: TGTGCCTGGGCGGTGGATTCACCCCTCCACTTT. It translates to CAWAVDSPLHF.

The V call is TRBV4-1, the J call TRBJ2-7; D unclear. CDR1 is MGHRA and CDR2 is YSYEKL in the germline V gene. The CDR3 extends over 16 amino acids. The germline V and J ends were trimmed by 0 bases and 1 base, with 13 bases remaining between them. CDR3 sequence (DNA): TGCGCCAGCAGCCAAGATCTGAGTACCACTTCCTACGAGCAGTACTTC. Translated, it gives CASSQDLSTTSYEQYF.

This rearrangement joins TRBV5-1 to TRBJ2-7, with D maybe TRBD1 (6 bases). Germline loops: CDR1 SGHRS, CDR2 YFSETQ. Trimming removed 0 bases from V and 0 bases from J, with 10 bases in between. CDR3 size: 15 residues. DNA for the CDR3: TGCGCCAGCAGCTTGGAAACAGGGCACTCCTACGAGCAGTACTTC. Translation: CASSLETGHSYEQYF.

This chain connects TRBV5-6 to TRBJ2-1; 7 nucleotides match TRBD2. This CDR3 region has 12 residues. Unmatched junction bases numbered 3, after V lost 3 bases and J lost 9 bases. Germline V lookup: CDR1 SGHDT, CDR2 YYEEEE. The CDR3 region is CASSWTRAEQFF. DNA of the CDR3: TGTGCCAGCAGCTGGACTAGGGCTGAGCAGTTCTTC.

The rearrangement links TRBV5-1 to TRBJ2-1; 7 bases line up with TRBD2. Per germline, CDR1 SGHRS and CDR2 YFSETQ. V dropped 3 bases and J dropped 5; count of bases not matched to a gene: 14. CDR3 length: 17 residues. This CDR3 is CASSSERGPTGDNEQFF. The CDR3 coding sequence is TGCGCCAGCAGCTCTGAGCGGGGCCCCACGGGGGACAATGAGCAGTTCTTC.

This chain joins TRBV5-5 and TRBJ2-7, with TRBD2 matching 10 bases. The germline V gene encodes CDR1 SGHKS and CDR2 YYEKEE (reference sequence). The CDR3 is 15 residues long. J lost 2 bases, V lost 3 bases, and 5 bases had no gene match. CDR3 sequence: CASSSAGTSAYEQYF. The CDR3 DNA sequence: TGTGCCAGCAGCTCAGCCGGGACTAGCGCCTACGAGCAGTACTTC.

The CDR3, as DNA: TGTGCCAGCAGTGATGTATGGACAGGGGCCAACGAGCAGTACTTC. This translates into CASSDVWTGANEQYF. This chain joins TRBV2 and TRBJ2-7, with TRBD1 matching over 9 bases. V dropped 3 bases and J dropped 5; count of bases not matched to a gene: 8. Per the germline V gene, CDR1 is SNHLY and CDR2 is FYNNEI. The CDR3 has 15 residues.

The rearrangement links TRBV6-5 to TRBJ2-1, with 8 bases aligning to TRBD1. The germline V gene encodes CDR1 MNHEY and CDR2 SVGAGI. This CDR3 contains 14 residues. The V gene end was trimmed by 6 bases and the J gene end by 8 bases; junction bases not matched to a gene: 9. The CDR3 protein is CASSHMDRADEQFF. The DNA of the CDR3 is TGTGCCAGCAGCCACATGGACAGGGCGGATGAGCAGTTCTTC.

The J gene is TRBJ2-1, the V gene TRBV7-6, with 13 nucleotides matching TRBD2. This CDR3 has 20 amino acids. Germline V gives CDR1 SGHVS, CDR2 FNYEAQ. V trimming: 5 bases; J trimming: 0 bases; junction bases outside the gene matches: 13. CDR3 residues: CASSPGLAGVLLLSYNEQFF. The CDR3, as DNA: TGTGCCAGCAGCCCCGGACTAGCGGGAGTGTTGCTACTCTCCTACAATGAGCAGTTCTTC.

The V and J genes are TRBV19 and TRBJ1-1, with 12 positions matching TRBD1. The CDR3 is 15 amino acids. The germline V gene has CDR1 LNHDA and CDR2 SQIVND (reference sequence). V was clipped by 8 bases and J by 4 bases; unmatched bases: 8. CDR3 amino acids: CASRDRGQVGTEAFF. DNA of the CDR3: TGTGCCAGTCGGGACAGGGGGCAAGTGGGCACTGAAGCTTTCTTT.

In its sample, this clone was seen once. Here the CDR3 DNA reads TGTGCCAGCAGTCAGAACAGACAGGAGAACACTGAAGCTTTCTTT. Translating it yields CASSQNRQENTEAFF. The gene calls are TRBV2 and TRBJ1-1, with D possibly being TRBD1 (6 bases). Germline loops: CDR1 SNHLY, CDR2 FYNNEI. CDR3 length: 15 amino acids. Trimming removed 5 bases at V and 1 base at J, with 14 bases between.

The J gene is TRBJ2-2, the V gene TRBV11-3, with D possibly matching TRBD1 (5 bases). The CDR3 is 15 amino acids. Between the trimmed V and J ends, which lost 5 bases and 1 base, there was a span of 11 bases. Germline CDR1 and CDR2: SGHNT and YENEEA. Here the CDR3 DNA reads TGTGCCAGCAGCCAGACAGCGTTGAACACCGGGGAGCTGTTTTTT. This encodes CASSQTALNTGELFF.

The chain has TRBV6-5 and TRBJ1-2; D not certain. This CDR3 has 16 residues. Germline V gene lookup returns CDR1 MNHEY and CDR2 SVGAGI. The V end lost 0 bases, the J end lost 7 bases, and 18 bases lay between the germline ends. The CDR3 is CASSYSTGGRLGGYTF. The CDR3 DNA is TGTGCCAGCAGTTACTCGACTGGCGGCCGATTGGGTGGCTACACCTTC.

This clone occurred once. V is TRBV27 and J is TRBJ2-2, with D tentatively TRBD2 (6 bases). The germline gives CDR1 MNHEY, CDR2 SMNVEV (reference sequence). The V end was cut by 5 bases, the J end by 5 bases, with 9 bases between. The CDR3 is 13 amino acids. The CDR3 spells CASSPSGTGELFF. In DNA form, the CDR3 reads TGTGCCAGCAGTCCCAGCGGGACCGGGGAGCTGTTTTTT.

This clone was recorded only once. The chain joins TRBV28 to TRBJ2-7; 8 bases fit TRBD1. Trimming cost V 5 bases and J 6 bases; bases outside gene matches: 9. This CDR3 contains 14 residues. CDR1 and CDR2 (germline): MDHEN, SYDVKM. The CDR3 is CASSLGDRYREQYF. CDR3 nucleotides: TGTGCCAGCAGTCTAGGGGACAGGTATCGCGAGCAGTACTTC.

The genes are TRBV6-1 and TRBJ2-1, with D possibly TRBD1 on 6 matching bases. Between the trimmed V and J ends, which lost 1 base and 7 bases, there was a span of 17 bases. The CDR3 covers 16 residues. Per the germline V gene, CDR1 is MNHNS and CDR2 is SASEGT. CDR3 sequence (DNA): TGTGCCAGCAGTGAAGACCCAGGGGCCCCTAGGAATGAGCAGTTCTTC. Protein: CASSEDPGAPRNEQFF.

In DNA, the CDR3 is TGCGCCAGCAGCTCAGTCCTAGGCGATTCACCCCTCCACTTT. Translated, it gives CASSSVLGDSPLHF. V is TRBV5-1 and J is TRBJ1-6; D is unclear. Trimming took 3 bases from V and 8 from J, leaving 12 bases between them. Germline assignment: CDR1 SGHRS and CDR2 YFSETQ. CDR3 length: 14 residues. The variable domain in full, completed from reference TRBV5-1 and TRBJ1-6, reads KAGVTQTPRYLIKTRGQQVTLSCSPISGHRSVSWYQQTPGQGLQFLFEYFSETQRNKGNFPGRFSGRQFSNSRSEMNVSTLELGDSALYLCASSSVLGDSPLHFGNGTRLTVT.